This TCR beta chain was found in a study of CD8 T cells in Susac syndrome. TEMRA cells were FACS-enriched, while CD8+ and CD4+ T cells were negatively isolated. The V end lost 6 bases, the J end lost 0 bases, and 11 bases lay between the germline ends. There are 14 residues in the CDR3. In germline, CDR1 is SNHLY, CDR2 FYNNEI. Random hexamers were used to reverse transcribe an amount of 0.5 to 1 ug RNA. TCRdb called the immunoSEQ multiplex PCR reads again in MiXCR, with one record for every CDR3 protein. The data hold 130,000 to 150,000 distinct CDR3 sequences, with around 94% observed a single time. The V gene is TRBV2, the J gene TRBJ1-2; the D is unclear. The TCR sequence derives from a human donor in good health. Sequenced: CD4+ T cells from PBMCs. The CDR3 protein is CASRQGSANYGYTF. The CDR3 coding sequence is TGTGCCAGCAGGCAAGGGTCAGCTAACTATGGCTACACCTTC.